A single T cell receptor (beta chain) is shown here with its context. Treatment: about 20 received Ad26.COV2.S at low or high dose, single or two shots; roughly five received placebo; per-sample allocation not given. On day 63 after the first injection, vaccine and placebo recipients gave samples. Ad26.COV2.S expressed prefusion-stabilized spike from the original Wuhan strain. This record belongs to a study of Ad26.COV2.S vaccination and SARS-CoV-2 variants. Trimming removed 8 bases from V and 0 bases from J, with 11 bases in between. The V gene's germline CDR1 is SGHTA and CDR2 FQGNSA. The CDR3 loop spans 13 amino acids. Sequencing used immunoSEQ multiplex PCR; TCRdb keeps in-frame clones, though not all of them. The sample contains some 480,000 clones, around 90% of which appear only once.

The chain carries TRBV7-2 and TRBJ2-7; D is ambiguous. This receptor was identified in a person aged 18-65 years who received the Ad26.COV2.S COVID-19 vaccine or a placebo. Sequenced here: peripheral blood, sampled in a trial of Ad26.COV2.S vaccine versus placebo. The CDR3 here is CASAQESSYEQYF. DNA of the CDR3: TGTGCCAGCGCCCAGGAGAGCTCCTACGAGCAGTACTTC.